This TCR beta chain was sequenced in a study of Ad26.COV2.S vaccination and SARS-CoV-2 variants. Indicated treatment: 15 to 20 received Ad26.COV2.S at low or high dose, single or two shots; about 5 received placebo; per-sample allocation not given. It was on day 63 after the first vaccine or placebo injection that samples were taken. TCRdb's copy holds only in-frame clones and misses some; the assay was immunoSEQ multiplex PCR. The repertoire consists of more than 300,000 clones, with about 89% occurring once and the leading ten covering just under 5%. The TCR comes from a person between 18 and 60 years old who received the Ad26.COV2.S COVID-19 vaccine or a placebo. Sequenced material: peripheral blood, taken in a trial of Ad26.COV2.S vaccine versus placebo.

The chain's CDR3 is CASSPGQGTNNEKLFF. DNA of the CDR3: TGCGCCAGCAGCCCTGGACAGGGGACAAATAATGAAAAACTGTTTTTT. The chain joins TRBV5-1 to TRBJ1-4; 9 bases map to TRBD1. V lost 4 bases and J lost 4; bases outside the gene matches: 8. Germline CDR1 and CDR2: SGHRS and YFSETQ. The CDR3 sequence is 16 residues long. Full variable domain (outside the CDR3, taken from reference TRBV5-1 and TRBJ1-4): KAGVTQTPRYLIKTRGQQVTLSCSPISGHRSVSWYQQTPGQGLQFLFEYFSETQRNKGNFPGRFSGRQFSNSRSEMNVSTLELGDSALYLCASSPGQGTNNEKLFFGSGTQLSVL.